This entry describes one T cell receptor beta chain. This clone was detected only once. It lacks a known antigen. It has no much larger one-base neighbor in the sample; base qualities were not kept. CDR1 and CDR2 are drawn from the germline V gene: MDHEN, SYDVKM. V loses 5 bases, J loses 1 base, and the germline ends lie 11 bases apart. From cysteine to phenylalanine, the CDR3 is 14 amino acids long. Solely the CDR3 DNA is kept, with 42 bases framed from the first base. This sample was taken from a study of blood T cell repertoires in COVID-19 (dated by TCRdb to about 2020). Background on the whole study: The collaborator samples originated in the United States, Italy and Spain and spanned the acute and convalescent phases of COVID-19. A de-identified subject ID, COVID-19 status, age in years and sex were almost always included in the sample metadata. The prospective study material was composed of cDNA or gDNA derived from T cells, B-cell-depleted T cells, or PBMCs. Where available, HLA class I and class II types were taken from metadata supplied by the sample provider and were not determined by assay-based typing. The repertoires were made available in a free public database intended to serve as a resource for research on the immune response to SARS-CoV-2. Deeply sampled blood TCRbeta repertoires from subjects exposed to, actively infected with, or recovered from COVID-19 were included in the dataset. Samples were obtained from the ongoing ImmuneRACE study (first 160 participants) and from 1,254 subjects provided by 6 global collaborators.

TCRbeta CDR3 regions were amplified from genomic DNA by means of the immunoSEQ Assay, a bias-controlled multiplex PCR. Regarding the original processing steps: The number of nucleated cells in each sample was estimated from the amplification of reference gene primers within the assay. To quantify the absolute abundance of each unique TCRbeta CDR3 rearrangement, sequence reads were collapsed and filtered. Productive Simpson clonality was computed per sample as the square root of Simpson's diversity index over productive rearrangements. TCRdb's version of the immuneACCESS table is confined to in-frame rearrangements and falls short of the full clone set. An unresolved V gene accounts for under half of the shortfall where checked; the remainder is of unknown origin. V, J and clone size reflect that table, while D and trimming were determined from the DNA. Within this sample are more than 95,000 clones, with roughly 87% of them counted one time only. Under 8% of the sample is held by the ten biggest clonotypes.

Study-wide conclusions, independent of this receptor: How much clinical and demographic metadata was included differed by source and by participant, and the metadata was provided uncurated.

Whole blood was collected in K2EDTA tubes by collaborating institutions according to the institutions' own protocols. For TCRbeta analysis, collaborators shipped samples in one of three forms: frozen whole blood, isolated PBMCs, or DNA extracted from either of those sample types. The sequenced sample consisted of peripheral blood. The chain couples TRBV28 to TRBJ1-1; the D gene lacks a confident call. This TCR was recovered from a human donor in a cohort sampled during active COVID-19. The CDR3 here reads CASSTVTANTEAFF. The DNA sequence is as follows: TGTGCCAGCAGTACGGTGACTGCGAACACTGAAGCTTTCTTT.